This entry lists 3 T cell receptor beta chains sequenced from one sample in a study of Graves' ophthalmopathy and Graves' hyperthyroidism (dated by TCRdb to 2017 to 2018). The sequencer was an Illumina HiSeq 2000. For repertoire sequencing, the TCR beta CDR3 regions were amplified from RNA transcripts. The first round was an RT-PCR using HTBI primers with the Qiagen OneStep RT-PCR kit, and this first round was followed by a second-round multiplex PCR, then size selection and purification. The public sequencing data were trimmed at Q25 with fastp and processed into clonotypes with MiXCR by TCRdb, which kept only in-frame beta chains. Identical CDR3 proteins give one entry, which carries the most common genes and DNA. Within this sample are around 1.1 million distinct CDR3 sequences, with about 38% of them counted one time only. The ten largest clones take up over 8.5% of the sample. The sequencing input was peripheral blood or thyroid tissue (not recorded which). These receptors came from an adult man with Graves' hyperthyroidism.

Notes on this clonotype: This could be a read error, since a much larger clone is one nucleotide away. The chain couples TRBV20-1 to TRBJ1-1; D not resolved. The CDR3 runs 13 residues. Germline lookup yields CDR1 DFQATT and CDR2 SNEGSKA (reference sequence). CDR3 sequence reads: CSTRPAKNVGAFF. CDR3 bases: TGCAGTACTAGACCTGCCAAGAACGTAGGAGCTTTCTTT.

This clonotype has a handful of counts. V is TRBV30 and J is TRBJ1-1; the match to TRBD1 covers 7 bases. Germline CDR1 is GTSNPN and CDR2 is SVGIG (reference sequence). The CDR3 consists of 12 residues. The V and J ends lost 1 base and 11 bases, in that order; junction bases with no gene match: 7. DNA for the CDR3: TGTGCCTGGAGTGGACAGGGAGGAGTGGCTTTCTTT. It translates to CAWSGQGGVAFF. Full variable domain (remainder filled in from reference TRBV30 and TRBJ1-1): SQTIHQWPATLVQPVGSPLSLECTVEGTSNPNLYWYRQAAGRGLQLLFYSVGIGQISSEVPQNLSASRPQDRQFILSSKKLLLSDSGFYLCAWSGQGGVAFFGQGTRLTVV.

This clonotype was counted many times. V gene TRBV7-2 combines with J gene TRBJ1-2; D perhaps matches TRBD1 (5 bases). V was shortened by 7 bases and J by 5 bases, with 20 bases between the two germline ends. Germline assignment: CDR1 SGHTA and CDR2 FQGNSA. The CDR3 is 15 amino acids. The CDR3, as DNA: TGTGCCAGCATCCCCAGGGCGCTGGGCGGGTATGGCTACACCTTC. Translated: CASIPRALGGYGYTF.